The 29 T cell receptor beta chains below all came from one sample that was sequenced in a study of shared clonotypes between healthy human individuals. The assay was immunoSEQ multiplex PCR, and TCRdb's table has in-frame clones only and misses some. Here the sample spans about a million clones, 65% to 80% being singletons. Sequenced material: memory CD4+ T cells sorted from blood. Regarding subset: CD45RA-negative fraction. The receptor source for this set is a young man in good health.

The CDR3 region is CASSLIGNEQFF. The DNA of the CDR3 is TGTGCCAGCAGCTTAATTGGCAATGAGCAGTTCTTC. The genes are TRBV7-6 and TRBJ2-1; no clear D. CDR1 SGHVS and CDR2 FNYEAQ come from the germline V gene. The V end was cut by 2 bases, the J end by 6 bases, with 5 bases between. The CDR3 has 12 residues.

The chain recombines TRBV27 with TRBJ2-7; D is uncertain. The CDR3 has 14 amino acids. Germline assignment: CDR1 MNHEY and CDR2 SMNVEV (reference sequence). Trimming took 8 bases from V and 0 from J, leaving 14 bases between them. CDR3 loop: CASGFGGSSYEQYF. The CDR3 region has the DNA TGTGCCAGCGGGTTTGGCGGATCCTCCTACGAGCAGTACTTC.

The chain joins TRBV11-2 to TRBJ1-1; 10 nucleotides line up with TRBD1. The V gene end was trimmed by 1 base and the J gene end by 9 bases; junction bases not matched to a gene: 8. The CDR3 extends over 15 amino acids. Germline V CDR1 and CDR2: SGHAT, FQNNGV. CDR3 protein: CASSLGTGGYHQAFF. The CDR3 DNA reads TGTGCCAGCAGCTTAGGGACAGGGGGGTACCATCAAGCTTTCTTT.

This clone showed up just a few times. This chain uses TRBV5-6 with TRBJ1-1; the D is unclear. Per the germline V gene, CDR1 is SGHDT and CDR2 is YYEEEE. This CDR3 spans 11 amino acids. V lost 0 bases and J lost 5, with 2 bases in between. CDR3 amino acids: CASSLGTEAFF. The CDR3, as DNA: TGTGCCAGCAGCTTGGGGACTGAAGCTTTCTTT.

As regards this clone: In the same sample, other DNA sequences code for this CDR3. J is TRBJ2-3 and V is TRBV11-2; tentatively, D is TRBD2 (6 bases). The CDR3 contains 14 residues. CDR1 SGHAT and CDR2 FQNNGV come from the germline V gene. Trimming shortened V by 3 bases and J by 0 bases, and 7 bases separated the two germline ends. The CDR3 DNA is TGTGCCAGCAGCTTGGGGGGAAGCACAGATACGCAGTATTTT. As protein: CASSLGGSTDTQYF.

The CDR3 loop is CASSPELAGGGDTQYF. CDR3 in DNA: TGTGCCAGCTCACCAGAATTAGCGGGAGGCGGGGATACGCAGTATTTT. V is TRBV18 and J is TRBJ2-3; 10 bases are shared with TRBD2. Germline values: CDR1 KGHSH, CDR2 LQKENI. V shed 2 bases, J shed 6 bases, and the junction held 8 bases outside the gene matches. This CDR3 is 16 amino acids long.

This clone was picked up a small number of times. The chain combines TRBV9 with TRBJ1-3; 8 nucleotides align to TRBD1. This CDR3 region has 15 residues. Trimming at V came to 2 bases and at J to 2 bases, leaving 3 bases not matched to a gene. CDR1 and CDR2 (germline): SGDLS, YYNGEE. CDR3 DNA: TGTGCCAGCAGCGTGCAGGGGGCTACTGGAAACACCATATATTTT. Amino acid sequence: CASSVQGATGNTIYF.

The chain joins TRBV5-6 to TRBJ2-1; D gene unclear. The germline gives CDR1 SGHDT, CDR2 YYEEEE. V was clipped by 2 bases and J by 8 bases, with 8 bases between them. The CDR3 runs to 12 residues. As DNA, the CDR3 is TGTGCCAGCAGCTTTACAGTGGATGAGCAGTTCTTC. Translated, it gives CASSFTVDEQFF.

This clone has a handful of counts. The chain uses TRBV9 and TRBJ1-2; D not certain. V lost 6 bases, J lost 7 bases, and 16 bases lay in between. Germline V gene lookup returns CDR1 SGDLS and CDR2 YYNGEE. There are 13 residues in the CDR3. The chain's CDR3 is CASTLGRRGGYTF. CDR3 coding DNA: TGTGCCAGCACCTTAGGGAGGCGGGGTGGCTACACCTTC.

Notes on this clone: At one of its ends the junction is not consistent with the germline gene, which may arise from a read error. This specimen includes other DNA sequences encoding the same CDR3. CDR3 loop: CSVQGGITYEQYF. For the CDR3, the DNA is TGCAGCGTTCAGGGGGGAATCACCTATGAGCAGTACTTC. V gene TRBV29-1 combines with J gene TRBJ2-7; D perhaps matches TRBD1 (7 bases). This CDR3 comprises 13 residues. In germline, CDR1 is SQVTM, CDR2 ANQGSEA.

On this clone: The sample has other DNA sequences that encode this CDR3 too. The CDR3 is CASSNLYEQYF. As DNA, the CDR3 is TGTGCCAGTAGTAATCTCTACGAGCAGTACTTC. J is TRBJ2-7 and V is TRBV19; no clear D gene. The V end was cut by 4 bases, the J end by 3 bases, with 4 bases between. The germline V gene encodes CDR1 LNHDA and CDR2 SQIVND (reference sequence). The CDR3 consists of 11 residues.

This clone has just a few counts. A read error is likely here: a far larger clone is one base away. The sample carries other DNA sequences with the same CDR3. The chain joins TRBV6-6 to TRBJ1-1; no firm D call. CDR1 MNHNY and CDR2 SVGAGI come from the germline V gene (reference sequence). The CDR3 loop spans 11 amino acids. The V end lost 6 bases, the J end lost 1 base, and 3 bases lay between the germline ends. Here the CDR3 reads CASRENTEAFF. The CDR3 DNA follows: TGTGCCAGCAGAGAGAACACTGAAGCTTTCTTT.

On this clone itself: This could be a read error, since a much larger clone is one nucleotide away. CDR3 protein: CASSLTSGSTDTQYF. The CDR3 DNA is TGTGCCAGCAGCTTGACTAGCGGGAGCACAGATACGCAGTATTTT. The V gene is TRBV11-2, the J gene TRBJ2-3, with TRBD2 matching 10 bases. Germline lookup yields CDR1 SGHAT and CDR2 FQNNGV. CDR3 size: 15 residues. V was pared by 3 bases and J by 0 bases, with 0 bases of the junction left unmatched. Full variable domain (rest looked up from reference TRBV11-2 and TRBJ2-3): EAGVAQSPRYKIIEKRQSVAFWCNPISGHATLYWYQQILGQGPKLLIQFQNNGVVDDSQLPKDRFSAERLKGVDSTLKIQPAKLEDSAVYLCASSLTSGSTDTQYFGPGTRLTVL.

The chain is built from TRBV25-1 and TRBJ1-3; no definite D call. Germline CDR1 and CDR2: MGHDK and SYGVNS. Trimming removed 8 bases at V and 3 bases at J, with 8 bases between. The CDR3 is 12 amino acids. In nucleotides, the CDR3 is TGTGCCAGCGCACGGGGTGGAAACACCATATATTTT. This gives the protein CASARGGNTIYF. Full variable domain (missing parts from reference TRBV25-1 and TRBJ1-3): EADIYQTPRYLVIGTGKKITLECSQTMGHDKMYWYQQDPGMELHLIHYSYGVNSTEKGDLSSESTVSRIRTEHFPLTLESARPSHTSQYLCASARGGNTIYFGEGSWLTVV.

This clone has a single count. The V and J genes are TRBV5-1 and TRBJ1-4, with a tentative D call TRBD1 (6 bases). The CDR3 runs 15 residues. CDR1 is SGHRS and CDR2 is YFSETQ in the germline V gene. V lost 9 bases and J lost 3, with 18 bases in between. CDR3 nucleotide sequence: TGCGCCACCAGAGCTGGGGGGGCAGCTAATGAAAAACTGTTTTTT. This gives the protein CATRAGGAANEKLFF.

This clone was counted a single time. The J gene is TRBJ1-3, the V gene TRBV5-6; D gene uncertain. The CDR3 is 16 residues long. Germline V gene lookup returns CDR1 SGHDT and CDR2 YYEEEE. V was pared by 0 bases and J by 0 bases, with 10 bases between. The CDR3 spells CASSLGMGNSGNTIYF. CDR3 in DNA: TGTGCCAGCAGCTTGGGCATGGGCAACTCTGGAAACACCATATATTTT.

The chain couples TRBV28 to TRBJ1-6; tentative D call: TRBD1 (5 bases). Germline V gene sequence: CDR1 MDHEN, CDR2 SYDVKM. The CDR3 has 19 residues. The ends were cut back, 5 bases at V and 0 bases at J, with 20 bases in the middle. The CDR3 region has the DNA TGTGCCAGCAGTCGTCAGGGTTCCCTGGGGAGCTCCTATAATTCACCCCTCCACTTT. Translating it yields CASSRQGSLGSSYNSPLHF.

CDR3 sequence reads: CASSEGQGTSPLHF. The CDR3 bases are TGTGCCAGCAGCGAGGGACAGGGAACGTCACCCCTCCACTTT. The chain links TRBV9 to TRBJ1-6; 9 bases map to TRBD1. CDR1 and CDR2 from the germline V gene are SGDLS and YYNGEE. This CDR3 has 14 amino acids. V was pared by 3 bases and J by 10 bases, with 5 bases of the junction left unmatched.

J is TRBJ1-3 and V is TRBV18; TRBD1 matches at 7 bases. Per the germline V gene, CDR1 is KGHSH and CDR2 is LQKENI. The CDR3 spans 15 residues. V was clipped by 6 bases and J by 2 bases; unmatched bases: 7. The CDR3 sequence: CASSSTGFTGNTIYF. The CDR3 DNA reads TGTGCCAGCTCGTCGACAGGGTTCACTGGAAACACCATATATTTT. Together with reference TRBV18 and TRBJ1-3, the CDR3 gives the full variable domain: NAGVMQNPRHLVRRRGQEARLRCSPMKGHSHVYWYRQLPEEGLKFMVYLQKENIIDESGMPKERFSAEFPKEGPSILRIQQVVRGDSAAYFCASSSTGFTGNTIYFGEGSWLTVV.

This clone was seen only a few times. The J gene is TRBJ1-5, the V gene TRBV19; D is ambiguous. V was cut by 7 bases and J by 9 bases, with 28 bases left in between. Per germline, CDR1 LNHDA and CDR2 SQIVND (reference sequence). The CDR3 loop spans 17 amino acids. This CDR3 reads CASTPSLSHFPEGPQHF. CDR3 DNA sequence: TGTGCCAGTACCCCCTCCCTCAGTCACTTTCCGGAGGGGCCCCAGCATTTT.

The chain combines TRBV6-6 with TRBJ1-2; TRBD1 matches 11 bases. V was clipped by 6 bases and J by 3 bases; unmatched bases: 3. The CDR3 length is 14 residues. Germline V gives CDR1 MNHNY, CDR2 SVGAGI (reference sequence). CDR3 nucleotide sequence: TGTGCCAGCAGCTGGACAGGGGGCGACTATGGCTACACCTTC. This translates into CASSWTGGDYGYTF.

The CDR3 region is CASSYSLRWDYGYTF. Here the CDR3 DNA reads TGTGCCAGCAGTTACTCGCTACGGTGGGACTATGGCTACACCTTC. The J gene is TRBJ1-2, the V gene TRBV6-5; no definite D call. The CDR3 covers 15 residues. V was cut by 0 bases and J by 3 bases, with 11 bases left in between. Germline CDR1 reads MNHEY; CDR2 reads SVGAGI.

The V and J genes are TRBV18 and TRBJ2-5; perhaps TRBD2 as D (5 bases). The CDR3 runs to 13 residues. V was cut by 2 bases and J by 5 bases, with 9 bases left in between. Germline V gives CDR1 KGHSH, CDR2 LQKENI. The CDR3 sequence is CASSPGGDETQYF. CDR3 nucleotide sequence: TGTGCCAGCTCACCAGGAGGCGACGAGACCCAGTACTTC.

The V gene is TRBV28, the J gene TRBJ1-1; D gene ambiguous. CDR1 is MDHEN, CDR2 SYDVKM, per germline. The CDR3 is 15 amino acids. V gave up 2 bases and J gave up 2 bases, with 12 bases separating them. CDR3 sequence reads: CASSLDPPDNTEAFF. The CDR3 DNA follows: TGTGCCAGCAGTTTAGACCCCCCCGACAACACTGAAGCTTTCTTT.

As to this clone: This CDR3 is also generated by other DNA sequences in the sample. CDR3 residues: CASSLGDSKETQYF. In nucleotides, the CDR3 is TGCGCCAGCAGCTTGGGGGACAGTAAAGAGACCCAGTACTTC. The chain combines TRBV5-1 with TRBJ2-5; TRBD1 aligns across 7 bases. The V segment lost 0 bases and the J segment 3 bases; nucleotides outside the gene matches: 2. The CDR3 is 14 residues long. CDR1 is SGHRS, CDR2 YFSETQ, per germline.

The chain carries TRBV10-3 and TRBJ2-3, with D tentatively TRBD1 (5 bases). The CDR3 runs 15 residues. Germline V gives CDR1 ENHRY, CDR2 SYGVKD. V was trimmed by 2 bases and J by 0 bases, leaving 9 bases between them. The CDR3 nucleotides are TGTGCCATCAGTGAGGACAGTTCTAGCACAGATACGCAGTATTTT. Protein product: CAISEDSSSTDTQYF.

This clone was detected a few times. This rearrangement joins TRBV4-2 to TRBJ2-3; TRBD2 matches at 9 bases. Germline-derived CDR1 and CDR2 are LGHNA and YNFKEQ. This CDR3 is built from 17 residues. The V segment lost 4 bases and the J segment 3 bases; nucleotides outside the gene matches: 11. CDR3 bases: TGTGCCAGCAGCCGAAGTCTAGCGGGGACGGAAACAGATACGCAGTATTTT. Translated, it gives CASSRSLAGTETDTQYF.

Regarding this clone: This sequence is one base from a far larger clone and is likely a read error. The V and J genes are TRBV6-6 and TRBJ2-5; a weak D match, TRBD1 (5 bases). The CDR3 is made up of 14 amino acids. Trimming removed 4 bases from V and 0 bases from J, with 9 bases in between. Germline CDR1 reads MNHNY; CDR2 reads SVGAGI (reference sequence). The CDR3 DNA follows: TGTGCCAGCAGTTCATCAGGGTACCAAGAGACCCAGTACTTC. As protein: CASSSSGYQETQYF.

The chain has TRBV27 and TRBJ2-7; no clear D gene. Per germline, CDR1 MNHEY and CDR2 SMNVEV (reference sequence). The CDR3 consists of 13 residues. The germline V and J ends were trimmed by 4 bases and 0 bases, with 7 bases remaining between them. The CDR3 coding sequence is TGTGCCAGCAGTTCCCTTAGCTCCTACGAGCAGTACTTC. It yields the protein CASSSLSSYEQYF.